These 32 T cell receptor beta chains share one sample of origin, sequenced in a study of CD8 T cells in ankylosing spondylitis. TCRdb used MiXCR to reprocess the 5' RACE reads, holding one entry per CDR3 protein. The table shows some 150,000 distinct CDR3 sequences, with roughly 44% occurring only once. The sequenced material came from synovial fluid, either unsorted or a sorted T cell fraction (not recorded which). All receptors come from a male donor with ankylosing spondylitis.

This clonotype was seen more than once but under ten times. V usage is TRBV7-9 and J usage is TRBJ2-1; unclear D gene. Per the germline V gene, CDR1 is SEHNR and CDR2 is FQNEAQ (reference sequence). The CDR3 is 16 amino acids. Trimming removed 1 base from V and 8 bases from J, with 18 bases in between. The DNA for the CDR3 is TGTGCCAGCAGCTTAGGAGCTGGCGAAGCCTCCGATGAGCAGTTCTTC. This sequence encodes CASSLGAGEASDEQFF.

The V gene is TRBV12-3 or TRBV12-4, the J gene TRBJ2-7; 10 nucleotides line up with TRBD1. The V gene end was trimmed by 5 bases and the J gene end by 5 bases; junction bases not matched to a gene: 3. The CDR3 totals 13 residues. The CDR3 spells CASSDRGRNEQYF. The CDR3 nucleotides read TGTGCCAGCAGTGACAGGGGGCGCAACGAGCAGTACTTC.

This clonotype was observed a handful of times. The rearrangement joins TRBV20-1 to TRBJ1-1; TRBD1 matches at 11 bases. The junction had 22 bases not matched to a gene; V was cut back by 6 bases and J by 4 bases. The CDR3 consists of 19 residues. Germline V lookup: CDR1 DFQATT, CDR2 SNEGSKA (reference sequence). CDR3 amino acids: CSAGTGGHYDLVEGTEAFF. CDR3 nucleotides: TGCAGTGCCGGGACAGGGGGTCATTATGATTTAGTTGAGGGCACTGAAGCTTTCTTT.

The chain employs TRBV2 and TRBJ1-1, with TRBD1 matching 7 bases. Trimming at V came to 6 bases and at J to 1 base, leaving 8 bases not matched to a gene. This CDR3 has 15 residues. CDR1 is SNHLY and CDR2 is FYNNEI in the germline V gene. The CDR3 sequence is CASRSDRPPNTEAFF. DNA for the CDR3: TGTGCCAGCAGGTCGGACAGGCCTCCGAACACTGAAGCTTTCTTT.

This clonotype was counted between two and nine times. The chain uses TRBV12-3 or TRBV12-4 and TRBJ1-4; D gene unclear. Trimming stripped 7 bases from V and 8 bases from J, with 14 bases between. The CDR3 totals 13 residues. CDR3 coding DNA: TGTGCCAGCACCAGGACGTCGGGCGAAAAACTGTTTTTT. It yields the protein CASTRTSGEKLFF.

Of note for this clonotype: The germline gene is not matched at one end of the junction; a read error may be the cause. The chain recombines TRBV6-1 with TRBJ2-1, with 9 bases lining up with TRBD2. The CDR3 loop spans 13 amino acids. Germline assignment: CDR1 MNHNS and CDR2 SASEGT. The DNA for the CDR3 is TGTGCCAGCAGTGAAGGCGCGGCGGGAGGGGCCGGCTTC. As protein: CASSEGAAGGAGF.

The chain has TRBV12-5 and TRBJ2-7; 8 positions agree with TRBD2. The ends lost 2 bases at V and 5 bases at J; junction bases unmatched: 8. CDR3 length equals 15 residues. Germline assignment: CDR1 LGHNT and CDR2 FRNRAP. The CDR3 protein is CASGLPPGGFNEQYF. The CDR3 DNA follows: TGTGCTAGTGGTTTGCCCCCGGGGGGGTTTAACGAGCAGTACTTC.

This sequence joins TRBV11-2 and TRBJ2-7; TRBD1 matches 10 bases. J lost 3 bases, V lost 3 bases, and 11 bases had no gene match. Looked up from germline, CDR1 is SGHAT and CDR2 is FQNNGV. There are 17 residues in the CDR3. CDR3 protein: CASSLTGGSIVVYEQYF. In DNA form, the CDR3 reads TGTGCCAGCAGCTTGACAGGGGGCTCGATCGTGGTCTACGAGCAGTACTTC.

The CDR3 spells CASSQDSSSSYEQYF. The CDR3 DNA sequence: TGCGCCAGCTCCCAAGATTCTAGCAGCTCCTACGAGCAGTACTTC. The rearrangement joins TRBV4-3 to TRBJ2-7; a weak D match, TRBD2 (5 bases). CDR1 LGHNA and CDR2 YSLEER come from the germline V gene. Trimming pared 8 bases from V and 0 bases from J, leaving 17 bases between. The CDR3 consists of 15 residues.

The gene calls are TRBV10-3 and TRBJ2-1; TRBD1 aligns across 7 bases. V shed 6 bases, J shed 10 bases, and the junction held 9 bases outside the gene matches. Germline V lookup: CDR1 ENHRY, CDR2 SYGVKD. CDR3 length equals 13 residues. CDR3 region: CAISRKRDSEQFF. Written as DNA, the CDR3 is TGTGCCATCAGCAGAAAAAGGGACAGCGAGCAGTTCTTC.

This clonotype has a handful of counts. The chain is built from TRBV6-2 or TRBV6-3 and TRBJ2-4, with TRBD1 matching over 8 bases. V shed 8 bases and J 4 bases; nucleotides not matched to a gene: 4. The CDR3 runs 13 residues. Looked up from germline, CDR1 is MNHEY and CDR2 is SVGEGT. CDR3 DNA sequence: TGTGCCAGCGCCCGGACAGGGAAAAACATTCAGTACTTC. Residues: CASARTGKNIQYF.

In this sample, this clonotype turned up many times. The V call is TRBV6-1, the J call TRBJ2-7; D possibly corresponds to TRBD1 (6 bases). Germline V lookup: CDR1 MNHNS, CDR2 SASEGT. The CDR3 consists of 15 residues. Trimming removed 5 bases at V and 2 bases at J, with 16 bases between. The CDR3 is CASSQKDRAAYEQYF. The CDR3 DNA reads TGTGCCAGCAGTCAGAAGGACAGAGCTGCCTACGAGCAGTACTTC.

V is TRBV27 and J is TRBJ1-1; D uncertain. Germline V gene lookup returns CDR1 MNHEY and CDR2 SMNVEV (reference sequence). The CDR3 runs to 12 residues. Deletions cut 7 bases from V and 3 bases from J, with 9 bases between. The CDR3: CASKGRDTEAFF. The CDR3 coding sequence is TGTGCCAGCAAGGGCCGGGACACTGAAGCTTTCTTT.

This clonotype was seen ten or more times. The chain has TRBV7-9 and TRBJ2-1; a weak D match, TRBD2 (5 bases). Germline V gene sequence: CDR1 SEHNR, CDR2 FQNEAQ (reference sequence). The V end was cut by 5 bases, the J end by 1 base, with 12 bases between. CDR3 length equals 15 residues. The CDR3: CASSQDLTSYNEQFF. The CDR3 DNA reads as TGTGCCAGCAGCCAGGACTTAACATCCTACAATGAGCAGTTCTTC. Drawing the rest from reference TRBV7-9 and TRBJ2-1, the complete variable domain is DTGVSQNPRHKITKRGQNVTFRCDPISEHNRLYWYRQTLGQGPEFLTYFQNEAQLEKSRLLSDRFSAERPKGSFSTLEIQRTEQGDSAMYLCASSQDLTSYNEQFFGPGTRLTVL.

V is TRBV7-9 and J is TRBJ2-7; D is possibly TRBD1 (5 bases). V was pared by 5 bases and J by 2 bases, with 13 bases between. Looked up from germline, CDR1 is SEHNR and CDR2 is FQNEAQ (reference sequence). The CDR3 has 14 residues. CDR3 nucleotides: TGTGCCAGCAGCGGGGCTAGGGAAACCTACGAGCAGTACTTC. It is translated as CASSGARETYEQYF.

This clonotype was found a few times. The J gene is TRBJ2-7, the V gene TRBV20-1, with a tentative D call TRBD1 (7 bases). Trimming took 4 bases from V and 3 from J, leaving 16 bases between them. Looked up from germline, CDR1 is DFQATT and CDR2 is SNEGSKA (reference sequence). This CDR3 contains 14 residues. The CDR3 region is CSATPPGGNYEQYF. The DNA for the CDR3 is TGCAGTGCTACCCCCCCAGGGGGGAACTACGAGCAGTACTTC.

CDR3 nucleotide sequence: TGTGCCAGCAGCACATTCACGGGGAAGAACACTGAAGCTTTCTTT. This encodes CASSTFTGKNTEAFF. The J gene is TRBJ1-1, the V gene TRBV7-8; D is unclear. Trimming stripped 5 bases from V and 1 base from J, with 14 bases between. There are 15 residues in the CDR3. The germline CDR1 and CDR2 sequences are SGHVS and FQNEAQ. Full variable domain (remainder filled in from reference TRBV7-8 and TRBJ1-1): GAGVSQSPRYKVAKRGQDVALRCDPISGHVSLFWYQQALGQGPEFLTYFQNEAQLDKSGLPSDRFFAERPEGSVSTLKIQRTQQEDSAVYLCASSTFTGKNTEAFFGQGTRLTVV.

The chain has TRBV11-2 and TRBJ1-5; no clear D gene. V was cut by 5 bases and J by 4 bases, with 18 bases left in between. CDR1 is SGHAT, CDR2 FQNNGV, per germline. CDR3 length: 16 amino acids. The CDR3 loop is CASSPTGVGKNQPQHF. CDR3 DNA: TGTGCCAGCAGCCCGACGGGCGTGGGAAAGAATCAGCCCCAGCATTTT.

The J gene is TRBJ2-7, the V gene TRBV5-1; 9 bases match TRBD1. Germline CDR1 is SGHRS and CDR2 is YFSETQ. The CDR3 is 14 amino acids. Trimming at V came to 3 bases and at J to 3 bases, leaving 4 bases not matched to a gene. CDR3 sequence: CASSSGTGNYEQYF. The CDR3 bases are TGCGCCAGCAGCTCCGGGACAGGGAACTACGAGCAGTACTTC.

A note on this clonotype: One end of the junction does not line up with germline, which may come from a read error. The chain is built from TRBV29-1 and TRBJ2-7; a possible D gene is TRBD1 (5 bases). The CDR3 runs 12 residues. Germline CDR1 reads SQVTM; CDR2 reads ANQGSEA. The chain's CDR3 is CSVELDSPYQWF. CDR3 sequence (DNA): TGCAGCGTTGAACTCGACAGCCCGTACCAGTGGTTC.

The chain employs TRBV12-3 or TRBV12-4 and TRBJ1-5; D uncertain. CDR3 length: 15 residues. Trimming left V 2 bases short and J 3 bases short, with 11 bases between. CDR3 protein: CASSLSEAVNQPQHF. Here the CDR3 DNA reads TGTGCCAGCAGTTTATCGGAGGCGGTCAATCAGCCCCAGCATTTT.

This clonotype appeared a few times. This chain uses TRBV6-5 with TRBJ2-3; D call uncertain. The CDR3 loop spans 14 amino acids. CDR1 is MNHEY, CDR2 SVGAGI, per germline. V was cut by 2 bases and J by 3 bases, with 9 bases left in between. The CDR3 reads CASSYLDQTDTQYF. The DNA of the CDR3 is TGTGCCAGCAGTTACCTGGACCAGACAGATACGCAGTATTTT.

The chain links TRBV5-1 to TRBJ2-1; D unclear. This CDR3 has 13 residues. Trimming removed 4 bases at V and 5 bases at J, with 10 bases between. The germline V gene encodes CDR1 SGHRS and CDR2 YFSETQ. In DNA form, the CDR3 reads TGCGCCAGCAGCCAGGTACAGCACAATGAGCAGTTCTTC. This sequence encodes CASSQVQHNEQFF.

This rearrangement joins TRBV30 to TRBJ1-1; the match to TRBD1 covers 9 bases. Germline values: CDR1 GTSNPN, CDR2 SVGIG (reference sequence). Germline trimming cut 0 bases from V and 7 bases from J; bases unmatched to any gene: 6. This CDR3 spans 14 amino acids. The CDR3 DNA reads TGTGCCTGGAGTGTACGGACAGGGGAAGGTGAAGCTTTCTTT. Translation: CAWSVRTGEGEAFF. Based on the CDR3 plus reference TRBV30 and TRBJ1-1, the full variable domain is SQTIHQWPATLVQPVGSPLSLECTVEGTSNPNLYWYRQAAGRGLQLLFYSVGIGQISSEVPQNLSASRPQDRQFILSSKKLLLSDSGFYLCAWSVRTGEGEAFFGQGTRLTVV.

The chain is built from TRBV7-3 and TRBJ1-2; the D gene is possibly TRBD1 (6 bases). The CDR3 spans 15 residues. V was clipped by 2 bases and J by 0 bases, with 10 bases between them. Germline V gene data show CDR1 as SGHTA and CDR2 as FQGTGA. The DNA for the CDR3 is TGTGCCAGCAGCTTAGGGGGCGGATCTAACTATGGCTACACCTTC. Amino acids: CASSLGGGSNYGYTF.

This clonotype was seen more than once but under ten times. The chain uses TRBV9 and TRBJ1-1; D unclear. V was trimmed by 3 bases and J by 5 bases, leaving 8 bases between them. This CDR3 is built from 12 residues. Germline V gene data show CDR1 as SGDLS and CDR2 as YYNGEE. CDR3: CASSDAKTEAFF. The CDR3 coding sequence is TGTGCCAGCAGCGACGCAAAAACTGAAGCTTTCTTT. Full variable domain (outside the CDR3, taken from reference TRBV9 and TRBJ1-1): DSGVTQTPKHLITATGQRVTLRCSPRSGDLSVYWYQQSLDQGLQFLIQYYNGEERAKGNILERFSAQQFPDLHSELNLSSLELGDSALYFCASSDAKTEAFFGQGTRLTVV.

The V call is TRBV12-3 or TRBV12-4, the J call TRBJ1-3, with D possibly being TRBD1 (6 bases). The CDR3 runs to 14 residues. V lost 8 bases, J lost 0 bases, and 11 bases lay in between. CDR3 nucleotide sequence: TGTGCCAGCGGGGACAACCCCTCTGGAAACACCATATATTTT. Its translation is CASGDNPSGNTIYF.

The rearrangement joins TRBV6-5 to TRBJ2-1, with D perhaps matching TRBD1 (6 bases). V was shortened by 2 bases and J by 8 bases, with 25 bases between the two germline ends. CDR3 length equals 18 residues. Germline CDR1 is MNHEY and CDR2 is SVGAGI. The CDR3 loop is CASSYLPGWADHRDEQFF. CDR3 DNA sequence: TGTGCCAGCAGTTACCTTCCAGGTTGGGCGGACCACAGGGATGAGCAGTTCTTC.

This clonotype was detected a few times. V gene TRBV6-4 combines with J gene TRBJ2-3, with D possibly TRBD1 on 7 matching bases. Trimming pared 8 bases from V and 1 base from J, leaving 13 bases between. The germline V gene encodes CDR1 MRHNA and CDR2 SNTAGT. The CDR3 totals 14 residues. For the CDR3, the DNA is TGTGCCAGCGGTACAGGGGAGGGCACAGATACGCAGTATTTT. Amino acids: CASGTGEGTDTQYF.

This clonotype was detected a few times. CDR3 DNA: TGCGCCAGCAAATCGACTAGCGGGGGTTACGAGCAGTACTTC. It is translated as CASKSTSGGYEQYF. The chain uses TRBV5-1 and TRBJ2-7, with 12 bases matching TRBD2. The CDR3 totals 14 residues. Per germline, CDR1 SGHRS and CDR2 YFSETQ. The J segment lost 4 bases and the V segment lost 6 bases, leaving 5 bases of the junction unmatched.

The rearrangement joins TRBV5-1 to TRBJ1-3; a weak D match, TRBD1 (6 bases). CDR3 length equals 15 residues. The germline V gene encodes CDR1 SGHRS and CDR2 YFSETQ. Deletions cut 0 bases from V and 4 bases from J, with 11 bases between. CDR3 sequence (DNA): TGCGCCAGCAGCTTGGCGGGGGCAGGGGGAAACACCATATATTTT. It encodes CASSLAGAGGNTIYF.

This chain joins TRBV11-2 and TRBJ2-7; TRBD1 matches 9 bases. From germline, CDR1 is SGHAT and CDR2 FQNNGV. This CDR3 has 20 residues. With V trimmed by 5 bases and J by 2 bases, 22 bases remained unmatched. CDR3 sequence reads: CASSLIPGQGSLVRTYEQYF. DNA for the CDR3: TGTGCCAGCAGCCTCATTCCGGGACAGGGAAGTCTGGTCCGCACCTACGAGCAGTACTTC.